The clone carrying this TCR beta chain was picked up a small number of times. The target antigen is unknown. TCRdb's copy holds only in-frame clones and misses some; the assay was immunoSEQ multiplex PCR. Among 99,000 or so clones listed, more than 70% were seen once. The germline gives CDR1 GTSNPN, CDR2 SVGIG (reference sequence). The CDR3 spans 14 residues. The V segment lost 4 bases and the J segment 6 bases; nucleotides outside the gene matches: 3. This specimen belongs to a study of T cell responses to AZD1222 COVID-19 vaccine. Points from the study as a whole: AZD1222 recipients seropositive at baseline numbered only six or seven. Donors were mostly white British, more females; clonal diversity possibly underestimated. The CD4 TCRs associated with vaccination extended across spike and predominated at 160-218 and 743-854.

V and J are TRBV30 and TRBJ2-1, with 13 bases lining up with TRBD2. The material sequenced was peripheral blood, taken on day 0 of AZD1222 vaccination. The receptor was isolated from an adult in good health. CDR3 protein: CAWIGLAGANEQFF. The CDR3 DNA is TGTGCCTGGATAGGACTAGCGGGAGCCAATGAGCAGTTCTTC.